Listed below are T cell receptor beta chains from one sample, sequenced in a study of OX40 agonist ivuxolimab in advanced cancers. Sequencing used immunoSEQ multiplex PCR; TCRdb keeps in-frame clones, though not all of them. Of about 47,000 clones in the sample, 84% were seen once. This specimen consisted of CD4+ or CD8+ T cells sorted from blood, obtained in a trial of the OX40 agonist ivuxolimab. These receptors were collected from an adult with an advanced solid tumor such as melanoma, head and neck, liver or kidney cancer. Both conserved end residues are part of each CDR3. Each record gives: CDR3 DNA, CDR3 protein, J gene, clone size, D gene, V gene. The D gene is left open where the match is weak. Expanded clones get a size class; other rows say once, few or many, or leave the size out.

CDR3nt: TGTGCCTGGAGTGTAGGTAGCCGTTACACAGATACGCAGTATTTT
CDR3aa: CAWSVGSRYTDTQYF
j_gene: TRBJ2-3
abundance: .
d_gene: .
v_gene: TRBV30

CDR3nt: TGTGCCAGCAGCTCAACGACAGGGGTAAGCACTGAAGCTTTCTTT
CDR3aa: CASSSTTGVSTEAFF
j_gene: TRBJ1-1
abundance: few
d_gene: TRBD1
v_gene: TRBV7-9

CDR3nt: TGTGCCAGCAGCCCACTAGTTACGAGCTTCTACAATGAGCAGTTCTTC
CDR3aa: CASSPLVTSFYNEQFF
j_gene: TRBJ2-1
abundance: few
d_gene: .
v_gene: TRBV27

CDR3nt: TGTGCCAGCAGCTTGGGTTGTAGGCCGGTGGGAGTAAAGGGCACTGAAGCTTTCTTT
CDR3aa: CASSLGCRPVGVKGTEAFF
j_gene: TRBJ1-1
abundance: .
d_gene: .
v_gene: TRBV7-2

CDR3nt: TGTGCCAGTAGGGAGCTTTATAGCAATCAGCCCCAGCATTTT
CDR3aa: CASRELYSNQPQHF
j_gene: TRBJ1-5
abundance: once
d_gene: .
v_gene: TRBV19

CDR3nt: TGTGCCAGCAGTTTATGGGGTAGCAATCAGCCCCAGCATTTT
CDR3aa: CASSLWGSNQPQHF
j_gene: TRBJ1-5
abundance: .
d_gene: .
v_gene: TRBV28

CDR3nt: TGTGCCAGCAGTTGGGACACAGGGTCTAGCACAGATACGCAGTATTTT
CDR3aa: CASSWDTGSSTDTQYF
j_gene: TRBJ2-3
abundance: .
d_gene: .
v_gene: TRBV27

CDR3nt: TGTGCCAGCAGTCCGACCCAGACTGGACAGCCCTACGAGCAGTACTTC
CDR3aa: CASSPTQTGQPYEQYF
j_gene: TRBJ2-7
abundance: .
d_gene: .
v_gene: TRBV28

CDR3nt: TGCAGCGTTGAGTACCGCACCGGGGAGCTGTTTTTT
CDR3aa: CSVEYRTGELFF
j_gene: TRBJ2-2
abundance: .
d_gene: .
v_gene: TRBV29-1

CDR3nt: TGTGCCAGTAGTATTTATAGCGGGACTAACAATGAGCAGTTCTTC
CDR3aa: CASSIYSGTNNEQFF
j_gene: TRBJ2-1
abundance: .
d_gene: TRBD2
v_gene: TRBV19

CDR3nt: TGTGCCAGCAGTCCCAGACAGGGTCCCTTCAATCAGCCCCAGCATTTT
CDR3aa: CASSPRQGPFNQPQHF
j_gene: TRBJ1-5
abundance: once
d_gene: TRBD1
v_gene: TRBV28

CDR3nt: TGTGCCAGCAGCCTGGGTCAGCTGTCCTACGAGCAGTACTTC
CDR3aa: CASSLGQLSYEQYF
j_gene: TRBJ2-7
abundance: .
d_gene: .
v_gene: TRBV5-4

CDR3nt: TGTGCCAGCAGCCCCTTGGGGGGCACTTTTGAGACCCAGTACTTC
CDR3aa: CASSPLGGTFETQYF
j_gene: TRBJ2-5
abundance: .
d_gene: .
v_gene: TRBV14

CDR3nt: TGTGCCAGCAGCTCCACACAGACAGGGGCGCCCTACGAGCAGTACTTC
CDR3aa: CASSSTQTGAPYEQYF
j_gene: TRBJ2-7
abundance: .
d_gene: TRBD1
v_gene: TRBV11-3

CDR3nt: TGTGCCAGCAGTTTACTATCGGGGATGGGGGAGACCCAGTACTTC
CDR3aa: CASSLLSGMGETQYF
j_gene: TRBJ2-5
abundance: once
d_gene: .
v_gene: TRBV27

CDR3nt: TGTGCCAGCAGTGAAGGGGGTCGTGGGGGAGTAGTTACTGAAGCTTTCTTT
CDR3aa: CASSEGGRGGVVTEAFF
j_gene: TRBJ1-1
abundance: .
d_gene: .
v_gene: TRBV6-1

CDR3nt: TGTGCCAGCAGCGTTTCGGGGGGCAGGGATACGCAGTATTTT
CDR3aa: CASSVSGGRDTQYF
j_gene: TRBJ2-3
abundance: .
d_gene: .
v_gene: TRBV9

CDR3nt: TGTGCCAGTAGTATAGGGACAGGGGTCTCCTACGAGCAGTACTTC
CDR3aa: CASSIGTGVSYEQYF
j_gene: TRBJ2-7
abundance: .
d_gene: TRBD1
v_gene: TRBV19

CDR3nt: TGTGCCAGTATGGGGGATACGCAGTATTTT
CDR3aa: CASMGDTQYF
j_gene: TRBJ2-3
abundance: .
d_gene: .
v_gene: TRBV19

CDR3nt: TGCGCCAGCCCCCCGGGGGGGCCCCCCACAGATACGCAGTATTTT
CDR3aa: CASPPGGPPTDTQYF
j_gene: TRBJ2-3
abundance: medium-sized
d_gene: TRBD2
v_gene: TRBV5-1

CDR3nt: TGTGCCAGCAGCTTAGACGTCGGTTCCATTACCACTGAAGCTTTCTTT
CDR3aa: CASSLDVGSITTEAFF
j_gene: TRBJ1-1
abundance: .
d_gene: .
v_gene: TRBV7-2

CDR3nt: TGCGCCAGCAGCCAAGCAGTTTCCGCTGGAAACACCATATATTTT
CDR3aa: CASSQAVSAGNTIYF
j_gene: TRBJ1-3
abundance: .
d_gene: .
v_gene: TRBV4-3

CDR3nt: TGTGCCAGCAGCCCTGGGCGGGGAACCTACGAGCAGTACTTC
CDR3aa: CASSPGRGTYEQYF
j_gene: TRBJ2-7
abundance: .
d_gene: .
v_gene: TRBV5-4

CDR3nt: TGTGCCAGTAGTTCGTGGGCAGATACGCAGTATTTT
CDR3aa: CASSSWADTQYF
j_gene: TRBJ2-3
abundance: few
d_gene: .
v_gene: TRBV19

CDR3nt: TGTGCCAGCACCCGCTCCCCTTGGAGCACAGATACGCAGTATTTT
CDR3aa: CASTRSPWSTDTQYF
j_gene: TRBJ2-3
abundance: .
d_gene: .
v_gene: TRBV4-2

CDR3nt: TGTGCCAGCAGCGAGGCGGGGGTTGGTGAGCAGTTCTTC
CDR3aa: CASSEAGVGEQFF
j_gene: TRBJ2-1
abundance: .
d_gene: TRBD2
v_gene: TRBV9